The 20 T cell receptor beta chains below come from one sample, sequenced in a study of cytomegalovirus exposure and HLA in healthy donors. Primers: 60 Vbeta forward and 13 Jbeta reverse. TCRdb's copy holds only in-frame clones and misses some; the assay was immunoSEQ multiplex PCR. The sample lists roughly 150,000 clones; around 85% were seen once. The sequenced material came from PBMCs. The receptors come from a male donor in good health and CMV-seronegative.

The sample holds one count of this clone. The chain links TRBV12-5 to TRBJ1-1, with TRBD1 as a possible D gene (5 bases). Trimming left V 7 bases short and J 4 bases short, with 16 bases between. Germline CDR1 LGHNT, CDR2 FRNRAP. There are 14 residues in the CDR3. The CDR3 DNA reads TGTGCTAGTGCCGGAGGGACCCTGGGCACTGAAGCTTTCTTT. Amino acid sequence: CASAGGTLGTEAFF. Combining the CDR3 with reference TRBV12-5 and TRBJ1-1 gives the whole variable domain DARVTQTPRHKVTEMGQEVTMRCQPILGHNTVFWYRQTMMQGLELLAYFRNRAPLDDSGMPKDRFSAEMPDATLATLKIQPSEPRDSAVYFCASAGGTLGTEAFFGQGTRLTVV.

The chain is built from TRBV7-9 and TRBJ1-4, with TRBD1 identical over 10 bases. Germline CDR1 SEHNR, CDR2 FQNEAQ (reference sequence). This CDR3 comprises 17 residues. V trimming: 6 bases; J trimming: 5 bases; junction bases outside the gene matches: 12. DNA of the CDR3: TGTGCCAGCAGTTCCACCGGGACAGGGGCCAAAAATGAAAAACTGTTTTTT. Amino acids: CASSSTGTGAKNEKLFF.

The V call is TRBV6-1, the J call TRBJ1-3; D gene uncertain. CDR1 MNHNS and CDR2 SASEGT come from the germline V gene. V was cut by 2 bases and J by 0 bases, with 11 bases left in between. The CDR3 covers 16 residues. DNA of the CDR3: TGTGCCAGCAGTGAATTTGCAGGTTCCTCTGGAAACACCATATATTTT. It yields the protein CASSEFAGSSGNTIYF.

The chain carries TRBV29-1 and TRBJ2-7, with 12 bases identical to TRBD1. CDR3 length: 14 residues. V lost 4 bases, J lost 5 bases, and 6 bases stayed unmatched. CDR1 SQVTM and CDR2 ANQGSEA come from the germline V gene. This chain's CDR3 is CSVAGDRGPDEQYF. CDR3 bases: TGCAGCGTTGCCGGGGACAGGGGGCCTGACGAGCAGTACTTC.

This sequence joins TRBV19 and TRBJ2-3, with 12 nucleotides matching TRBD2. The V gene's germline CDR1 is LNHDA and CDR2 SQIVND (reference sequence). CDR3 size: 16 residues. Trimming removed 4 bases from V and 4 bases from J; junction bases left unmatched: 6. The CDR3 sequence is CASSTPSGGAPDTQYF. The CDR3 nucleotides are TGTGCCAGTAGTACCCCTAGCGGGGGGGCCCCAGATACGCAGTATTTT.

This clone was detected only a few times. The genes are TRBV6-5 and TRBJ1-3; unclear D gene. This CDR3 contains 15 residues. V shed 7 bases and J shed 4 bases, with 17 bases lying between them. Germline lookup yields CDR1 MNHEY and CDR2 SVGAGI. CDR3 amino acids: CASTRSRSEGNTIYF. The DNA of the CDR3 is TGTGCCAGCACCAGGTCACGCTCCGAAGGAAACACCATATATTTT.

The rearrangement joins TRBV29-1 to TRBJ1-1, with 7 nucleotides matching TRBD1. Per germline, CDR1 SQVTM and CDR2 ANQGSEA. The trim removed 4 bases at V and 7 bases at J, leaving 9 bases unmatched. The CDR3 runs 13 residues. As DNA, the CDR3 is TGCAGCGTTGTAGGGGGACAGTCAGTTGAAGCTTTCTTT. It is translated as CSVVGGQSVEAFF.

The gene calls are TRBV27 and TRBJ1-5; weak D call: TRBD1 (5 bases). CDR1 and CDR2 (germline): MNHEY, SMNVEV (reference sequence). Trimming took 5 bases from V and 11 from J, leaving 19 bases between them. This CDR3 comprises 14 residues. CDR3 loop: CASSPPAGQGAQHF. The CDR3, as DNA: TGTGCCAGCAGTCCACCTGCAGGGCAAGGAGCCCAGCATTTT.

This clone was detected a few times. This chain connects TRBV4-1 to TRBJ1-2; D not resolved. The CDR3 contains 16 residues. Trimming left V 0 bases short and J 5 bases short, with 16 bases between. Per germline, CDR1 MGHRA and CDR2 YSYEKL. The chain's CDR3 is CASSQDQRPPIYGYTF. The CDR3 DNA reads TGCGCCAGCAGCCAAGATCAGCGACCTCCAATATATGGCTACACCTTC.

This rearrangement joins TRBV5-5 to TRBJ1-1; 10 bases are shared with TRBD1. The CDR3 is 14 amino acids. From germline, CDR1 is SGHKS and CDR2 YYEKEE (reference sequence). Trimming removed 5 bases from V and 5 bases from J; junction bases left unmatched: 6. The CDR3 loop is CASRPTGGATEAFF. The CDR3 nucleotides read TGTGCCAGCAGGCCGACAGGGGGCGCGACTGAAGCTTTCTTT.

In its sample, this clone was seen a few times. The chain has TRBV2 and TRBJ1-1; D ambiguous. There are 13 residues in the CDR3. Germline lookup yields CDR1 SNHLY and CDR2 FYNNEI. Deletions cut 8 bases from V and 1 base from J, with 11 bases between. As DNA, the CDR3 is TGTGCCAGCCTATTAGAATCGAACACTGAAGCTTTCTTT. Amino acids: CASLLESNTEAFF.

This chain connects TRBV10-3 to TRBJ2-3; the match to TRBD2 covers 14 bases. J lost 5 bases, V lost 10 bases, and 8 bases had no gene match. The CDR3 loop spans 15 amino acids. From germline, CDR1 is ENHRY and CDR2 SYGVKD. This chain's CDR3 is CATRTSGGRGDTQYF. The CDR3 region has the DNA TGTGCCACTCGGACTAGCGGGGGGCGGGGAGATACGCAGTATTTT.

This chain links TRBV5-1 with TRBJ2-2, with D perhaps matching TRBD1 (6 bases). CDR3 length: 12 residues. CDR1 is SGHRS, CDR2 YFSETQ, per germline. Trimming took off 5 bases at V and 5 bases at J, with 7 bases between the two ends. In DNA, the CDR3 is TGCGCCAGCAGAAGGGGGACCGGGGAGCTGTTTTTT. The encoded protein is CASRRGTGELFF.

This clone was detected only a few times. V usage is TRBV6-5 and J usage is TRBJ2-3, with D uncertain. The CDR3 runs 11 residues. Trimming cost V 8 bases and J 8 bases, with 11 bases left between them. Germline V lookup: CDR1 MNHEY, CDR2 SVGAGI. Written as DNA, the CDR3 is TGTGCCAGCCGGAGTGCGAGTACGCAGTATTTT. It translates to CASRSASTQYF.

This clone is a singleton in its sample. V usage is TRBV7-9 and J usage is TRBJ2-5; 8 bases map to TRBD1. Germline V gene sequence: CDR1 SEHNR, CDR2 FQNEAQ (reference sequence). This CDR3 comprises 15 residues. V shed 5 bases, J shed 0 bases, and the junction held 5 bases outside the gene matches. The CDR3 DNA sequence: TGTGCCAGCAGCCCGAGGACAGGGAACCAAGAGACCCAGTACTTC. This translates into CASSPRTGNQETQYF.

DNA for the CDR3: TGTGCCAGCAGCTTGAACCCTGCCGGGAACAATGAGCAGTTCTTC. This sequence encodes CASSLNPAGNNEQFF. The rearrangement joins TRBV5-5 to TRBJ2-1; TRBD2 is a possible D gene (5 bases). V lost 1 base and J lost 5, with 13 bases in between. CDR1 and CDR2 from the germline V gene are SGHKS and YYEKEE (reference sequence). This CDR3 has 15 residues.

This rearrangement joins TRBV5-1 to TRBJ2-3; 16 positions match TRBD2. Trimming took 4 bases from V and 1 from J; bases not matched to a gene: 3. The CDR3 length is 17 residues. CDR1 and CDR2 from the germline V gene are SGHRS and YFSETQ. CDR3 in amino acids: CASSRGTSGGGTDTQYF. The DNA for the CDR3 is TGCGCCAGCAGCCGCGGGACTAGCGGGGGGGGCACAGATACGCAGTATTTT.

This chain connects TRBV6-1 to TRBJ1-5, with D perhaps matching TRBD1 (6 bases). The CDR3 covers 14 residues. The V gene lost 2 bases and the J gene lost 10 bases, with 15 bases spanning the gap. CDR1 is MNHNS, CDR2 SASEGT, per germline. CDR3 amino acids: CASSESGEGRPQHF. The DNA for the CDR3 is TGTGCCAGCAGTGAATCAGGGGAGGGTCGACCCCAGCATTTT.

This clone was detected only a few times. The V and J genes are TRBV28 and TRBJ1-6, with TRBD1 matching over 10 bases. V lost 6 bases, J lost 7 bases, and 12 bases stayed unmatched. The length of the CDR3 is 17 residues. Germline CDR1 reads MDHEN; CDR2 reads SYDVKM. CDR3 nucleotides: TGTGCCAGCAGGTCAACCGGGACAGGGGTTTCCAATTCACCCCTCCACTTT. It codes for CASRSTGTGVSNSPLHF.

The chain couples TRBV27 to TRBJ1-5; D is uncertain. With 0 bases removed from V and 6 bases from J, the gap between germline ends came to 12 bases. The CDR3 consists of 15 residues. Per the germline V gene, CDR1 is MNHEY and CDR2 is SMNVEV (reference sequence). In DNA, the CDR3 is TGTGCCAGCAGTTTATCGACCCTAGCCGGTCAGCCCCAGCATTTT. Its protein is CASSLSTLAGQPQHF.